These 7 T cell receptor beta chains were all obtained from the same sample, sequenced in a study of OX40 agonist ivuxolimab in advanced cancers. Method: immunoSEQ multiplex PCR; TCRdb's copy keeps in-frame clones and lacks some. Of about 58,000 clones in the sample, roughly four fifths were seen once. The source was CD4+ or CD8+ T cells sorted from blood, collected in a trial of the OX40 agonist ivuxolimab. Every receptor here comes from an adult with an advanced solid tumor such as melanoma, head and neck, liver or kidney cancer.

The CDR3 sequence is CASSLMIRAGSGANVLTF. The CDR3 DNA is TGCGCCAGCAGCTTGATGATCAGGGCCGGCTCTGGGGCCAACGTCCTGACTTTC. The chain has TRBV5-1 and TRBJ2-6; TRBD1 is a possible D gene (5 bases). The CDR3 totals 18 residues. The V gene's germline CDR1 is SGHRS and CDR2 YFSETQ. V lost 1 base, J lost 0 bases, and 14 bases lay in between.

This sequence joins TRBV30 and TRBJ2-7; the D gene is possibly TRBD2 (5 bases). The length of the CDR3 is 16 residues. V dropped 2 bases and J dropped 0 bases, with 17 bases sitting between them. Germline assignment: CDR1 GTSNPN and CDR2 SVGIG (reference sequence). This CDR3 reads CAWSRARTADSYEQYF. CDR3 in DNA: TGTGCCTGGAGTCGGGCACGGACTGCAGACTCCTACGAGCAGTACTTC.

This chain connects TRBV5-1 to TRBJ2-1, with D perhaps matching TRBD2 (7 bases). Germline CDR1 and CDR2: SGHRS and YFSETQ. The CDR3 is 19 amino acids. Trimming pared 0 bases from V and 3 bases from J, leaving 22 bases between. The CDR3 is CASSLGKMAGASVYNEQFF. CDR3 nucleotide sequence: TGCGCCAGCAGCTTGGGTAAAATGGCGGGGGCCTCCGTCTACAATGAGCAGTTCTTC.

The rearrangement links TRBV4-3 to TRBJ2-3; the match to TRBD1 covers 8 bases. The germline V gene has CDR1 LGHNA and CDR2 YSLEER. This CDR3 contains 16 residues. V lost 3 bases and J lost 1; bases outside the gene matches: 6. The chain's CDR3 is CASSHRGRVGTDTQYF. CDR3 nucleotide sequence: TGCGCCAGCAGCCACAGGGGGCGCGTGGGCACAGATACGCAGTATTTT.

The chain is built from TRBV7-2 and TRBJ1-2, with D hard to call. This CDR3 is built from 14 residues. Germline values: CDR1 SGHTA, CDR2 FQGNSA. The germline V and J ends were trimmed by 3 bases and 0 bases, with 8 bases remaining between them. CDR3 loop: CASSFGSPNYGYTF. CDR3 DNA sequence: TGTGCCAGCAGCTTTGGCAGCCCTAACTATGGCTACACCTTC.

The rearrangement joins TRBV28 to TRBJ2-7; weak D call: TRBD1 (7 bases). Germline-derived CDR1 and CDR2 are MDHEN and SYDVKM. The CDR3 runs 14 residues. With 8 bases removed from V and 6 bases from J, the gap between germline ends came to 20 bases. The CDR3 DNA sequence: TGTGCCAGCCACCCAGGGGGGACTGGCTGCGAGCAGTACTTC. Translation gives CASHPGGTGCEQYF.

V and J are TRBV18 and TRBJ2-2, with TRBD2 matching 7 bases. The CDR3 contains 15 residues. Looked up from germline, CDR1 is KGHSH and CDR2 is LQKENI. V was pared by 6 bases and J by 3 bases, with 7 bases of the junction left unmatched. DNA of the CDR3: TGTGCCAGCTCGTCGACTAGCCAATACACCGGGGAGCTGTTTTTT. This translates into CASSSTSQYTGELFF.